The clone carrying this T cell receptor (beta chain) has only a few counts. The sample belongs to a study of T cells of healthy individuals. V was cut by 4 bases and J by 7 bases, with 10 bases left in between. The CDR3 sequence is 12 residues long. TCRdb called the 5' RACE reads again in MiXCR, with one record for every CDR3 protein. The sample carries 45,000 to 60,000 distinct CDR3 sequences, 14% to 15% recorded once. The V and J genes are TRBV12-3 or TRBV12-4 and TRBJ1-1; the D gene is possibly TRBD1 (5 bases). The sequence came from a human donor in good health. The CDR3 protein is CASSSGQGEAFF. CDR3 DNA: TGTGCCAGCAGTTCCGGACAAGGTGAAGCTTTCTTT.